This entry features one T cell receptor (beta chain) sequence. Its antigen is undetermined. The assay was immunoSEQ multiplex PCR, and TCRdb's table has in-frame clones only and misses some. Of some 700,000 clones detected, less than 95% appear once; the ten largest clones hold 34%. The entry originates in a study of shared clonotypes between healthy human individuals. Study-level results: Sampling involved blood alone; tissue repertoires likely differ.

This CDR3 region has 13 residues. V lost 3 bases, J lost 7 bases, and 5 bases stayed unmatched. Germline V lookup: CDR1 SGHDT, CDR2 YYEEEE. The rearrangement links TRBV5-6 to TRBJ2-7; 9 bases are a match to TRBD1. Sequenced input: memory CD8+ T cells from PBMCs. Subset defined: CD45RO+ cells pooled with CCR7-negative TemRA cells. This receptor was identified in a man aged 18 to 35 in good health. Some clones in this sample may be carry-over from other donors' samples. This chain's CDR3 is CASSWTGAGEQYF. CDR3 nucleotide sequence: TGTGCCAGCAGCTGGACAGGGGCGGGGGAGCAGTACTTC.